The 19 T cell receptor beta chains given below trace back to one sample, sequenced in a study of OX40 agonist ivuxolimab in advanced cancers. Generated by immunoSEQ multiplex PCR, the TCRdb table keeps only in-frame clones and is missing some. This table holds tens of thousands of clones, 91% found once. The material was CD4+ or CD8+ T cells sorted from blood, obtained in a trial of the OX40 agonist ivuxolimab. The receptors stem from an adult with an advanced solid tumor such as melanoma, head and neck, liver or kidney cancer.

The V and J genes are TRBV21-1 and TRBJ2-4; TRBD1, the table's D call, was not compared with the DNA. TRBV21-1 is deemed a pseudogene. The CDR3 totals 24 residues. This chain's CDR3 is CASKLTGGAITLADDFVAKNIQYF. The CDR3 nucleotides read TGTGCCAGCAAACTAACAGGGGGCGCGATCACCTTGGCGGACGACTTTGTAGCCAAAAACATTCAGTACTTC.

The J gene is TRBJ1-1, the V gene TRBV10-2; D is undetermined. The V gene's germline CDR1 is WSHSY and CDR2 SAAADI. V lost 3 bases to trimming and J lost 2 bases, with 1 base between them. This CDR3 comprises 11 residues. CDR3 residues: CASSENTEAFF. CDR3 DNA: TGCGCCAGCAGTGAAAACACTGAAGCTTTCTTT.

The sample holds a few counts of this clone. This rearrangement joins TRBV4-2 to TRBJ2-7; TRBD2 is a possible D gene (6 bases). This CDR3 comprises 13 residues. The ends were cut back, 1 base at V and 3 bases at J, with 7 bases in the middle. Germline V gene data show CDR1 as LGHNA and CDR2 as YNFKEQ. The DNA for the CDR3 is TGTGCCAGCAGCCAAGGGGGGGACTACGAGCAGTACTTC. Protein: CASSQGGDYEQYF.

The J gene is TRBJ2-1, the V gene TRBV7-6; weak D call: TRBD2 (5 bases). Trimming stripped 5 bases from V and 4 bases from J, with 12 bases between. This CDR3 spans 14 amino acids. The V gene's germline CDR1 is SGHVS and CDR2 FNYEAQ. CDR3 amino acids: CASSPEDGYNEQFF. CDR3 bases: TGTGCCAGCAGCCCGGAGGACGGATACAATGAGCAGTTCTTC.

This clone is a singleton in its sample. CDR3 protein: CASRRTFPGYEQYF. CDR3 bases: TGTGCCAGCCGTCGGACTTTTCCTGGATACGAGCAGTACTTC. The chain employs TRBV7-2 and TRBJ2-7; possibly TRBD2 for D (5 bases). The germline V and J ends were trimmed by 8 bases and 4 bases, with 18 bases remaining between them. The CDR3 has 14 amino acids. Germline V gene data show CDR1 as SGHTA and CDR2 as FQGNSA.

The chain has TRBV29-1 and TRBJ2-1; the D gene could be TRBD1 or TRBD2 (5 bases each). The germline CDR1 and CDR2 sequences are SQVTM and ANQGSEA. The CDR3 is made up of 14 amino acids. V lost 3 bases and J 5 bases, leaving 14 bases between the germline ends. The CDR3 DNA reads TGCAGCGTTGACGGGGCTACCATAAACAATGAGCAGTTCTTC. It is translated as CSVDGATINNEQFF.

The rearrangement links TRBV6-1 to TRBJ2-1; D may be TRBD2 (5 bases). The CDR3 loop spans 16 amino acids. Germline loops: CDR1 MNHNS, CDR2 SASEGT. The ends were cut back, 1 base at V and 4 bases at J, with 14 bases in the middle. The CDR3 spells CASSEDPSPGYNEQFF. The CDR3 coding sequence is TGTGCCAGCAGTGAAGACCCGTCGCCGGGGTACAATGAGCAGTTCTTC.

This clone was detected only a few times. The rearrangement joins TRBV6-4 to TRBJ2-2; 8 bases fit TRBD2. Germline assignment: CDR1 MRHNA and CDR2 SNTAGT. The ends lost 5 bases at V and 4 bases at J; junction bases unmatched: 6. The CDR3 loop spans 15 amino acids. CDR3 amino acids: CASSPRAGATGELFF. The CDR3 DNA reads TGTGCCAGCAGTCCCCGAGCGGGAGCCACCGGGGAGCTGTTTTTT.

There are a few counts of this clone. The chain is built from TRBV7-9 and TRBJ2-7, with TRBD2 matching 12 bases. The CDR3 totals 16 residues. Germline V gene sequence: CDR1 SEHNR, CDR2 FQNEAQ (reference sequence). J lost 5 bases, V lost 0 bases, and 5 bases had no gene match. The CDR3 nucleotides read TGTGCCAGCAGCTTAGCGACTAGCGGGAGTATCCACGAGCAGTACTTC. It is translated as CASSLATSGSIHEQYF.

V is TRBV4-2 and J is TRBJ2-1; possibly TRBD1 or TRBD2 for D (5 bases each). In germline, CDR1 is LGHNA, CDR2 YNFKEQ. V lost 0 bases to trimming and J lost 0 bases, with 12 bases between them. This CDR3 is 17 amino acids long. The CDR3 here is CASSQDVGGVSYNEQFF. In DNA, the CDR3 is TGTGCCAGCAGCCAAGATGTTGGGGGAGTCTCCTACAATGAGCAGTTCTTC.

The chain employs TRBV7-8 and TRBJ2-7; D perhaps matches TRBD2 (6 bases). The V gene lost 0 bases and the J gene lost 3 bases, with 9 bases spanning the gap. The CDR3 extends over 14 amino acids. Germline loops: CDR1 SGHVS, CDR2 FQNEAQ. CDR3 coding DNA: TGTGCCAGCAGCTTAGCGCGGGGCGGCTACGAGCAGTACTTC. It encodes CASSLARGGYEQYF.

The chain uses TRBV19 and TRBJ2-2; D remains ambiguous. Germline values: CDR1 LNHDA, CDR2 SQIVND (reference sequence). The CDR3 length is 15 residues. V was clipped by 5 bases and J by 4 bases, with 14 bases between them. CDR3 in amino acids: CASSPLIHVTGELFF. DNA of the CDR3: TGTGCCAGTAGTCCGCTCATACATGTCACCGGGGAGCTGTTTTTT.

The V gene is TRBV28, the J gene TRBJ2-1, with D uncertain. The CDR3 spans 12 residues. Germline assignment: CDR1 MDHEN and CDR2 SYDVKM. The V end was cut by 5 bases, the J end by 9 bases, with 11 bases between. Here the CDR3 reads CASSAEVGEQFF. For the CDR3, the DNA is TGTGCCAGCAGTGCTGAAGTCGGTGAGCAGTTCTTC.

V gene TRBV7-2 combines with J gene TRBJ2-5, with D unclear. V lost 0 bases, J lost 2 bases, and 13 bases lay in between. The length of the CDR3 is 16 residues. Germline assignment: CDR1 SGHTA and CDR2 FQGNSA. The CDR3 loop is CASSLAYIGPQETQYF. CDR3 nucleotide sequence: TGTGCCAGCAGCTTAGCGTATATCGGGCCGCAAGAGACCCAGTACTTC.

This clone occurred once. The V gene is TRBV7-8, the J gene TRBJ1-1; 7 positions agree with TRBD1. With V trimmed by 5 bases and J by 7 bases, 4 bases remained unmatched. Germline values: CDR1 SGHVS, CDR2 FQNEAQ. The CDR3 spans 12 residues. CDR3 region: CASSQRTGEAFF. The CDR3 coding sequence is TGTGCCAGCAGCCAAAGGACAGGTGAAGCTTTCTTT.

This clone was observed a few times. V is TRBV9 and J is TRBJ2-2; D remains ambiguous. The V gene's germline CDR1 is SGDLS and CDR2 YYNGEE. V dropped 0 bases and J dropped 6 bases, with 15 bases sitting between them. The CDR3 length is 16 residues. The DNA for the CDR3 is TGTGCCAGCAGCGTAGCTTCGTCCGGGTTGGCCGGGGAGCTGTTTTTT. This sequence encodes CASSVASSGLAGELFF.

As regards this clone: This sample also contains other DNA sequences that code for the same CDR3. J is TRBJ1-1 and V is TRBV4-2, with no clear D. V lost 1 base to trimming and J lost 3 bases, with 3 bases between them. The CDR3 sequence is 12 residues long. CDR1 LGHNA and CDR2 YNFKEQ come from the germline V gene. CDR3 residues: CASSQVDTEAFF. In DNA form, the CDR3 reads TGTGCCAGCAGCCAAGTCGACACTGAAGCTTTCTTT.

CDR3 loop: CASSPEAFAGELFF. The CDR3 coding sequence is TGTGCCAGCAGCCCTGAGGCGTTCGCCGGGGAGCTGTTTTTT. The chain links TRBV7-2 to TRBJ2-2; unclear D gene. Trimming removed 5 bases at V and 6 bases at J, with 13 bases between. This CDR3 contains 14 residues. Germline lookup yields CDR1 SGHTA and CDR2 FQGNSA. The entire variable domain, with the rest obtained from reference TRBV7-2 and TRBJ2-2, is as follows: GAGVSQSPSNKVTEKGKDVELRCDPISGHTALYWYRQSLGQGLEFLIYFQGNSAPDKSGLPSDRFSAERTGGSVSTLTIQRTQQEDSAVYLCASSPEAFAGELFFGEGSRLTVL.

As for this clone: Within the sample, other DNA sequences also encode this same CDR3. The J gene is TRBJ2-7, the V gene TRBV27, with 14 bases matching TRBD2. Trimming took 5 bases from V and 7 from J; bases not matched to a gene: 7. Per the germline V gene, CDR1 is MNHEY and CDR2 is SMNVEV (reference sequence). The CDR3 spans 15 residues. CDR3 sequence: CASSPGTSGRYEQYF. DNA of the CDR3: TGTGCCAGCAGTCCTGGGACTAGCGGGAGATATGAGCAGTACTTC.